The 11 T cell receptor beta chains presented below share a single source sample, sequenced in a study of monozygotic twins with inflammatory bowel disease. TCRdb re-called the 5' RACE reads; one entry per CDR3 protein, DNA not given. This sample contains 200,000 to 250,000 distinct CDR3 sequences. Specimen: blood. These receptors were taken from a human donor with ulcerative colitis or Crohn's disease, or a healthy co-twin of an affected twin (not recorded which).

CDR3 sequence reads: CSVGLPLSGSEAFF. The rearrangement uses TRBV29-1 and TRBJ1-1. Germline V gene data show CDR1 as SQVTM and CDR2 as ANQGSEA. There are 14 residues in the CDR3. Based on the CDR3 plus reference TRBV29-1 and TRBJ1-1, the full variable domain is SAVISQKPSRDICQRGTSLTIQCQVDSQVTMMFWYRQQPGQSLTLIATANQGSEATYESGFVIDKFPISRPNLTFSTLTVSNMSPEDSSIYLCSVGLPLSGSEAFFGQGTRLTVV.

This CDR3 is CASSLLLPGLALEWNGNEQFF. This chain joins TRBV27 and TRBJ2-1; absent DNA, TCRdb's TRBD2 call cannot be checked. The CDR3 runs to 21 residues. Germline values: CDR1 MNHEY, CDR2 SMNVEV (reference sequence).

This chain joins TRBV5-1 and TRBJ2-5; no DNA is available, so the TRBD2 call from TCRdb remains unchecked. The CDR3 loop spans 15 amino acids. The germline gives CDR1 SGHRS, CDR2 YFSETQ. The CDR3 protein is CASSGTSGSRETQYF.

This chain uses TRBV2 with TRBJ2-2; the TCRdb D gene call, TRBD1, has no DNA to confirm it. Germline CDR1 and CDR2: SNHLY and FYNNEI. The CDR3 covers 14 residues. CDR3 protein: CASSAERGTGELFF.

The chain is built from TRBV18 and TRBJ1-5; TCRdb's D call, TRBD1, is unchecked because there is no DNA. The CDR3 length is 15 residues. Germline-derived CDR1 and CDR2 are KGHSH and LQKENI. CDR3 sequence reads: CASSIAGQGNQPQHF. Supplemented by reference TRBV18 and TRBJ1-5, the full variable domain reads NAGVMQNPRHLVRRRGQEARLRCSPMKGHSHVYWYRQLPEEGLKFMVYLQKENIIDESGMPKERFSAEFPKEGPSILRIQQVVRGDSAAYFCASSIAGQGNQPQHFGDGTRLSIL.

This chain connects TRBV7-8 to TRBJ2-2; without DNA, the TCRdb call of TRBD1 cannot be checked. This CDR3 is built from 16 residues. Germline lookup yields CDR1 SGHVS and CDR2 FQNEAQ. This CDR3 is CASSSSTGVNTGELFF.

The rearrangement links TRBV5-1 to TRBJ2-2; TCRdb picks TRBD1, but there is no DNA to check that call. This CDR3 comprises 17 residues. In germline, CDR1 is SGHRS, CDR2 YFSETQ. The CDR3 reads CASSLLPGQGIPGELFF.

The chain recombines TRBV12-3 or TRBV12-4 with TRBJ2-5. CDR3 length equals 13 residues. The CDR3 here is CASSLSFAETQYF.

V usage is TRBV7-9 and J usage is TRBJ2-2; TCRdb's D call of TRBD1 is untestable without DNA. Germline V gives CDR1 SEHNR, CDR2 FQNEAQ (reference sequence). This CDR3 has 13 amino acids. The CDR3 reads CASSLTRTGELFF.

The V gene is TRBV7-2, the J gene TRBJ2-1; no DNA is available, so the TRBD2 call from TCRdb remains unchecked. The CDR3 is 15 residues long. CDR1 is SGHTA and CDR2 is FQGNSA in the germline V gene. The CDR3 here is CASSLLSGTTNEQFF.

The V gene is TRBV5-1, the J gene TRBJ2-1; the D call from TCRdb, TRBD1, cannot be confirmed without DNA. The CDR3 runs to 15 residues. Germline assignment: CDR1 SGHRS and CDR2 YFSETQ. The CDR3 loop reads CASSGTTGIYNEQFF.